A single sample is the source of the 24 T cell receptor beta chains below, sequenced in a study of T cells in localized non-small cell lung cancer. Some clones are missing from TCRdb's copy, which holds only in-frame ones; the method was immunoSEQ multiplex PCR. The sample consists of more than 12,000 clones, more than 65% of them appearing once. The specimen was peripheral blood, collected before any cancer treatment. The receptors derive from a female donor older than 55 with stage I squamous cell lung carcinoma.

The CDR3 protein is CASSPSELAGYNEQFF. DNA of the CDR3: TGTGCCAGCAGCCCCTCGGAACTAGCGGGGTACAATGAGCAGTTCTTC. The V gene is TRBV7-7, the J gene TRBJ2-1, with 10 bases aligning to TRBD2. V gave up 5 bases and J gave up 4 bases; unmatched junction bases: 8. The CDR3 is made up of 16 amino acids. Germline V gives CDR1 SSHAT, CDR2 FNYEAQ (reference sequence).

The chain recombines TRBV7-3 with TRBJ2-5, with D perhaps TRBD2 (6 bases). V lost 0 bases and J 2 bases, leaving 10 bases between the germline ends. Germline V gene data show CDR1 as SGHTA and CDR2 as FQGTGA. This CDR3 region has 15 residues. For the CDR3, the DNA is TGTGCCAGCAGCTTAACTGCGGGGACTCAAGAGACCCAGTACTTC. This codes for CASSLTAGTQETQYF.

Only one count was recorded for this clone. This sequence joins TRBV29-1 and TRBJ1-1, with TRBD1 identical over 10 bases. Germline V gene data show CDR1 as SQVTM and CDR2 as ANQGSEA. Trimming cost V 5 bases and J 4 bases; bases outside gene matches: 10. This CDR3 spans 15 amino acids. Here the CDR3 DNA reads TGCAGCGTTCACCGGGACAGGGGAGGAGGCACTGAAGCTTTCTTT. This codes for CSVHRDRGGGTEAFF.

This clone was found a few times. The chain has TRBV10-2 and TRBJ1-1, with D maybe TRBD1 (5 bases). The germline V gene has CDR1 WSHSY and CDR2 SAAADI. Trimming shortened V by 6 bases and J by 5 bases, and 19 bases separated the two germline ends. CDR3 length: 15 amino acids. The CDR3 loop is CASSAADITGTEAFF. The CDR3 region has the DNA TGCGCCAGCAGCGCTGCGGACATTACGGGGACTGAAGCTTTCTTT.

The chain has TRBV2 and TRBJ2-7, with a possible D match to TRBD2 (6 bases). V dropped 10 bases and J dropped 5 bases, with 21 bases sitting between them. The CDR3 consists of 14 residues. Germline CDR1 SNHLY, CDR2 FYNNEI. The CDR3 region has the DNA TGTGCCAACAAGGCGACTAGTCCCTTGAACGAGCAGTACTTC. It yields the protein CANKATSPLNEQYF.

This chain connects TRBV5-1 to TRBJ1-1; D is unclear. The V end was cut by 4 bases, the J end by 2 bases, with 12 bases between. This CDR3 is 14 amino acids long. Germline V gene lookup returns CDR1 SGHRS and CDR2 YFSETQ. The CDR3 sequence is CASSPIPSNTEAFF. The CDR3 DNA reads as TGCGCCAGCAGCCCCATCCCTTCAAACACTGAAGCTTTCTTT.

The chain recombines TRBV7-2 with TRBJ1-1, with TRBD1 as a possible D gene (6 bases). Germline V lookup: CDR1 SGHTA, CDR2 FQGNSA. This CDR3 is 15 amino acids long. V lost 5 bases and J 4 bases, leaving 17 bases between the germline ends. CDR3 sequence (DNA): TGTGCCAGCAGCCCGCCGGGGGCGACAACCACTGAAGCTTTCTTT. Its translation is CASSPPGATTTEAFF.

The sample holds one count of this clone. The chain couples TRBV5-1 to TRBJ2-6; no definite D call. Per the germline V gene, CDR1 is SGHRS and CDR2 is YFSETQ. V lost 0 bases to trimming and J lost 0 bases, with 4 bases between them. The CDR3 has 15 amino acids. CDR3 coding DNA: TGCGCCAGCAGCTTGGTGGCCTCTGGGGCCAACGTCCTGACTTTC. This encodes CASSLVASGANVLTF.

This chain uses TRBV9 with TRBJ2-1; tentative D call: TRBD2 (6 bases). CDR1 and CDR2 from the germline V gene are SGDLS and YYNGEE. This CDR3 spans 15 amino acids. V was cut by 3 bases and J by 7 bases, with 17 bases left in between. CDR3 DNA: TGTGCCAGCAGCGGATACGTCGGGACTCCAAATGAGCAGTTCTTC. Encoded protein: CASSGYVGTPNEQFF.

The J gene is TRBJ2-7, the V gene TRBV5-1; possible D gene TRBD1, 6 bases. Trimming removed 3 bases at V and 5 bases at J, with 9 bases between. This CDR3 has 12 residues. Looked up from germline, CDR1 is SGHRS and CDR2 is YFSETQ. The CDR3 nucleotides are TGCGCCAGCAGCTCGAGACAGGACGAGCAGTACTTC. Protein product: CASSSRQDEQYF.

The chain has TRBV5-5 and TRBJ1-1; D remains ambiguous. V lost 3 bases and J 0 bases, leaving 12 bases between the germline ends. The CDR3 runs to 15 residues. Per the germline V gene, CDR1 is SGHKS and CDR2 is YYEKEE (reference sequence). CDR3 coding DNA: TGTGCCAGCAGCTCCCGAGGGCCAGTGAACACTGAAGCTTTCTTT. Translated, it gives CASSSRGPVNTEAFF.

The chain combines TRBV19 with TRBJ1-1; D uncertain. The CDR3 is 17 residues long. CDR1 and CDR2 from the germline V gene are LNHDA and SQIVND (reference sequence). V was pared by 4 bases and J by 0 bases, with 18 bases between. CDR3 residues: CASSNRRGRIMNTEAFF. The DNA of the CDR3 is TGTGCCAGTAGTAACCGAAGAGGCAGGATTATGAACACTGAAGCTTTCTTT.

The chain has TRBV11-3 and TRBJ2-7; either TRBD1 or TRBD2 may fit D (6 bases each). Trimming pared 5 bases from V and 7 bases from J, leaving 12 bases between. Germline loops: CDR1 SGHNT, CDR2 YENEEA. CDR3 length equals 12 residues. The CDR3: CASSPVGGEQYF. The CDR3 nucleotides read TGTGCCAGCAGCCCGGTAGGGGGGGAGCAGTACTTC.

The V and J genes are TRBV5-1 and TRBJ2-1; TRBD2 matches at 7 bases. Germline V CDR1 and CDR2: SGHRS, YFSETQ. This CDR3 is built from 16 residues. Trimming at V came to 2 bases and at J to 1 base, leaving 6 bases not matched to a gene. CDR3 amino acids: CASSFGRLASYNEQFF. As DNA, the CDR3 is TGCGCCAGCAGCTTCGGGAGGCTAGCTTCCTACAATGAGCAGTTCTTC.

The chain carries TRBV4-3 and TRBJ2-3; the D gene is possibly TRBD2 (5 bases). CDR3 length: 13 residues. The germline gives CDR1 LGHNA, CDR2 YSLEER. Trimming took 4 bases from V and 4 from J, leaving 9 bases between them. CDR3 bases: TGCGCCAGCAGCCGAGAACTAGCAGATACGCAGTATTTT. This gives the protein CASSRELADTQYF.

The gene calls are TRBV5-1 and TRBJ2-3; D is perhaps TRBD1 or TRBD2 (6 bases each). Trimming left V 0 bases short and J 2 bases short, with 10 bases between. Germline CDR1 and CDR2: SGHRS and YFSETQ. The length of the CDR3 is 15 residues. CDR3 DNA sequence: TGCGCCAGCAGCTTGGCCGGGGGCGTCACAGATACGCAGTATTTT. Amino acids: CASSLAGGVTDTQYF. The full variable domain, its missing parts supplied by reference TRBV5-1 and TRBJ2-3, is KAGVTQTPRYLIKTRGQQVTLSCSPISGHRSVSWYQQTPGQGLQFLFEYFSETQRNKGNFPGRFSGRQFSNSRSEMNVSTLELGDSALYLCASSLAGGVTDTQYFGPGTRLTVL.

In its sample, this clone was seen a few times. This chain connects TRBV5-1 to TRBJ2-7, with D perhaps being TRBD1 or TRBD2 (5 bases each). The CDR3 totals 16 residues. Germline assignment: CDR1 SGHRS and CDR2 YFSETQ. V lost 2 bases, J lost 3 bases, and 18 bases lay in between. DNA for the CDR3: TGCGCCAGCAGCTTAAGGTCCGGGACGGAGAGCTACGAGCAGTACTTC. It yields the protein CASSLRSGTESYEQYF.

The rearrangement links TRBV18 to TRBJ2-7; tentative D call: TRBD1 (5 bases). The CDR3 totals 14 residues. Per the germline V gene, CDR1 is KGHSH and CDR2 is LQKENI. The germline V and J ends were trimmed by 3 bases and 6 bases, with 15 bases remaining between them. The CDR3 DNA follows: TGTGCCAGCTCACCCGCGCAAAAGGGGATCGAGCAGTACTTC. It encodes CASSPAQKGIEQYF.

V is TRBV30 and J is TRBJ2-3; the match to TRBD2 covers 14 bases. Germline V lookup: CDR1 GTSNPN, CDR2 SVGIG (reference sequence). V lost 1 base, J lost 4 bases, and 4 bases stayed unmatched. CDR3 length equals 16 residues. The CDR3 protein is CAWSAGLAGGADTQYF. The CDR3 DNA reads TGTGCCTGGAGTGCCGGACTAGCGGGGGGCGCAGATACGCAGTATTTT.

This clone is a singleton in its sample. This sequence joins TRBV6-5 and TRBJ1-5; TRBD1 matches at 8 bases. CDR3 length equals 15 residues. The ends lost 4 bases at V and 7 bases at J; junction bases unmatched: 9. Germline V gene data show CDR1 as MNHEY and CDR2 as SVGAGI. This CDR3 reads CASSSGMTGVQPQHF. The CDR3 DNA sequence: TGTGCCAGCAGTTCAGGAATGACAGGGGTCCAGCCCCAGCATTTT.

The chain employs TRBV6-4 and TRBJ2-2; no clear D. There are 14 residues in the CDR3. Germline lookup yields CDR1 MRHNA and CDR2 SNTAGT. Trimming stripped 2 bases from V and 3 bases from J, with 7 bases between. CDR3 region: CASSDGRDTGELFF. In DNA form, the CDR3 reads TGTGCCAGCAGTGACGGAAGGGACACCGGGGAGCTGTTTTTT.

This clone was counted only a few times. The chain combines TRBV13 with TRBJ2-1; possibly TRBD1 for D (6 bases). The V and J ends lost 4 bases and 3 bases respectively, with 10 bases between them. Germline V gene data show CDR1 as PRHDT and CDR2 as FYEKMQ (reference sequence). The CDR3 is 14 residues long. The CDR3 bases are TGTGCCAGCAGCTCCGGACAGAACTACAATGAGCAGTTCTTC. This gives the protein CASSSGQNYNEQFF.

The V gene is TRBV7-9, the J gene TRBJ2-7, with D perhaps matching TRBD1 (5 bases). With 2 bases removed from V and 3 bases from J, the gap between germline ends came to 8 bases. The CDR3 extends over 13 amino acids. Germline assignment: CDR1 SEHNR and CDR2 FQNEAQ (reference sequence). The CDR3: CASSLLQDYEQYF. CDR3 nucleotides: TGTGCCAGCAGCTTATTACAGGACTACGAGCAGTACTTC.

The gene calls are TRBV5-4 and TRBJ1-4; D perhaps matches TRBD1 (5 bases). The CDR3 covers 17 residues. Germline CDR1 reads SGHNT; CDR2 reads YYREEE (reference sequence). The germline V and J ends were trimmed by 0 bases and 0 bases, with 12 bases remaining between them. CDR3 nucleotide sequence: TGTGCCAGCAGCTTGGACCAGGGTCGGGCAACTAATGAAAAACTGTTTTTT. This translates into CASSLDQGRATNEKLFF.